The following is a TCR beta chain sequence with its context. There is no known antigen for this receptor. No base qualities exist here, and no much larger clone lies one base off it. The entry originates in a study of OX40 agonist ivuxolimab in advanced cancers. Looking at the study overall: Ivuxolimab was an agonistic, fully human IgG2 monoclonal antibody directed against OX40 (CD134), a costimulatory receptor. Peripheral TCRbeta sequencing aimed to test whether ivuxolimab altered TCR sequence diversity and caused clonal T-cell expansion. The paper reports the monotherapy dose-escalation portion (N of about 52 patients) of the phase I ivuxolimab trial. A male proportion of around 83% and a mean age of approximately 58 years, ranging from 23 to 79, were recorded for the dose-escalation cohort. Among the roughly 52 dose-escalation patients, about 19 had hepatocellular carcinoma, approximately 15 melanoma, 9 renal cell carcinoma and 9 head and neck cancer. Intravenous ivuxolimab was administered to patients every 2 weeks at six dose levels: 0.01, 0.1, 0.3, 1.5, 3 and 10 mg/kg. Three dose-escalation patients achieved partial responses, one with hepatocellular carcinoma and two with cutaneous melanoma. Patients were allowed to have had prior anti-PD-1, anti-PD-L1 or anti-CTLA-4 therapy, and less than 45% of the dose-escalation patients had previously received checkpoint inhibitors.

Genomic DNA was extracted from sorted cells for sequencing of the TCRbeta CDR3 region. The immunoSEQ Assay was used to sequence the TCRbeta CDR3 regions. TCRdb obtained this table from immuneACCESS and retained in-frame rearrangements with V and J assigned. These tables miss some clones; where compared with another copy, unresolved V genes account for less than half of the shortfall, and the remainder is unexplained. The sample includes approximately 90,000 clones, with roughly nine tenths observed a single time. In total, the top ten clones hold 2% to 3% of the sample. What the work shows at the level of the full study, not this receptor alone: Low levels of normalized T-cell clonal expansion were also seen in some patients who did not respond. At doses of 0.1 to 3.0 mg/kg, clonal expansion of both CD4+ and CD8+ T cells in blood was seen between baseline and week 6. Partial responders in the 0.1-3.0 mg/kg groups had among the lowest normalized peripheral clonal expansion, especially among CD8+ T cells. The antigen specificity of the peripheral T cells that underwent clonal expansion was not determined. On average, CD8+ T cells showed more expanded clones than CD4+ T cells after ivuxolimab.

Patients with autoimmune disease history or receiving systemic immunosuppression were excluded from the trial. Peripheral blood for TCR sequencing was collected from all dose cohorts at baseline, on cycle 4 day 1, and on cycle 7 day 1. The samples were drawn from a first-in-human, open-label, multicenter phase I dose-escalation trial of ivuxolimab. Adults with locally advanced or metastatic head and neck squamous cell, hepatocellular, melanoma or renal cell carcinoma were enrolled in the trial. CD4+ and CD8+ T cells were sorted separately from peripheral blood before TCR sequencing. V drops 0 bases and J drops 2 bases, leaving 5 bases in between. The CDR3 has 13 amino acids, counting the end cysteine and phenylalanine. The DNA shown is the 39-base CDR3, in frame from base 1. Via the germline V gene (reference sequence), CDR1 is GTSNPN and CDR2 SVGIG.

The sequence was obtained from an adult with an advanced solid tumor such as melanoma, head and neck, liver or kidney cancer. The V gene is TRBV30 and the J gene is TRBJ1-3, with no confidently assigned D gene. Sequenced here: CD4+ or CD8+ T cells sorted from blood, sampled in a trial of the OX40 agonist ivuxolimab. The CDR3 protein sequence reads: CAWSVQTGNTIYF. The DNA is as follows: TGTGCCTGGAGTGTACAAACTGGAAACACCATATATTTT.